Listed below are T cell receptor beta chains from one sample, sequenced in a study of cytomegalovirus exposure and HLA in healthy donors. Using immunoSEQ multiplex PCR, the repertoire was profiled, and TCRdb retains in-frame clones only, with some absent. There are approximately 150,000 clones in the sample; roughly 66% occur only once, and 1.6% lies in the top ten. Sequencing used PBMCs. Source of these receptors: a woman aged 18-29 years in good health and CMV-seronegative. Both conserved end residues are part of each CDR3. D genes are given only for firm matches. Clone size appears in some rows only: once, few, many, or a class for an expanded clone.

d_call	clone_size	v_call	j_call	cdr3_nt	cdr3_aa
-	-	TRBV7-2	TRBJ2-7	TGTGCCAGCAGCTCTGACTACGAGCAGTACTTC	CASSSDYEQYF
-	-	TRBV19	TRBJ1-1	TGTGCCAGTAGTATAGTAAGACAGAGCAGGAACACTGAAGCTTTCTTT	CASSIVRQSRNTEAFF
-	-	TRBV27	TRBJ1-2	TGTGCCAGCAGTTTCGGGCAGGGCATGGGCGGCTACACCTTC	CASSFGQGMGGYTF
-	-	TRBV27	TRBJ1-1	TGTGCCAGCAGTGGGGGGAGCACTGAAGCTTTCTTT	CASSGGSTEAFF
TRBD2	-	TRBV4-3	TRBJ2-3	TGCGCCAGCAGCCCTAGCGGGGTGGGAGATACGCAGTATTTT	CASSPSGVGDTQYF
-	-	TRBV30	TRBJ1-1	TGTGCCTTTACACGGACTGGCACTGAAGCTTTCTTT	CAFTRTGTEAFF
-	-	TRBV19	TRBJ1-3	TGTGCCAGTAGTATAGGGGGCTTTTCCTCTGGAAACACCATATATTTT	CASSIGGFSSGNTIYF
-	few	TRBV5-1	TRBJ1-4	TGCGCCAGCAGCTTGACAACAACTAATGAAAAACTGTTTTTT	CASSLTTTNEKLFF
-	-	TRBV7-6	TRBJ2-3	TGTGCCAGCAGCTTAGAGGGGGAGCTGGGTACGCAGTATTTT	CASSLEGELGTQYF
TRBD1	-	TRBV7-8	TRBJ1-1	TGTGCCAGCAGCTTAGCCCAGGGGGGGAACACTGAAGCTTTCTTT	CASSLAQGGNTEAFF
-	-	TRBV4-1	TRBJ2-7	TGCGCCAGCAGCCAAGAATCAGGGATTTATGAGCAGTACTTC	CASSQESGIYEQYF
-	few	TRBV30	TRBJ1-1	TGTGCCTGGAAAGGGGACACTGAAGCTTTCTTT	CAWKGDTEAFF
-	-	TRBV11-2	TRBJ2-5	TGTGCCAGCAGCTTTTTAACCGGGGGGCCGGAGGAGACCCAGTACTTC	CASSFLTGGPEETQYF
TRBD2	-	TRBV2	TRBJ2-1	TGTGCCAGCCACTATAGCGGGACTAATGAGCAGTTCTTC	CASHYSGTNEQFF
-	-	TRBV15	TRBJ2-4	TGTGCCACCAGCAGAGAGGAGCGGGTACTAGCCAAAAACATTCAGTACTTC	CATSREERVLAKNIQYF
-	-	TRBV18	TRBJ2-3	TGTGCCAGCTCACCACTTCAGGCAGATACGCAGTATTTT	CASSPLQADTQYF
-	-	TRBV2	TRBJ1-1	TGTGCCAGCAGGGGCAGAGGGTCTGAGACTGAAGCTTTCTTT	CASRGRGSETEAFF
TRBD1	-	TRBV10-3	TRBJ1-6	TGTGCCACCTCCCCGACAGGGCCTTTTTATAATTCACCCCTCCACTTT	CATSPTGPFYNSPLHF
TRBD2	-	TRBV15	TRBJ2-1	TGTGCCACCAGCAGAGAAGAATTACTAGCGGGAGTGGGTTACAATGAGCAGTTCTTC	CATSREELLAGVGYNEQFF
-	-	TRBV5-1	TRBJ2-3	TGCGCCAGCAGCTTGGGTAATACGCAGTATTTT	CASSLGNTQYF
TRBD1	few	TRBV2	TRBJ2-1	TGTGCCAGCATTCGGCCGGGGACAGGAGGTCTGTTGAATGAGCAGTTCTTC	CASIRPGTGGLLNEQFF
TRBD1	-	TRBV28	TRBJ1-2	TGTGCCAGCGGGGGACAGGATTATGGCTACACCTTC	CASGGQDYGYTF